This record looks at one T cell receptor beta chain sequence and its context. The V gene's germline CDR1 is LNHDA and CDR2 SQIVND (reference sequence). The CDR3 length is 15 residues. Trimming took 4 bases from V and 2 from J; bases not matched to a gene: 2. The source of the sample is a study of T cell responses to AZD1222 COVID-19 vaccine. The table came from immunoSEQ multiplex PCR; TCRdb's copy has only in-frame clones and leaves some out. The sample includes approximately 100,000 clones, around 92% of them seen just once. This receptor was taken from an adult in good health. V and J are TRBV19 and TRBJ2-6; 7 bases match TRBD1. The sample was peripheral blood, taken on day 0 of MenACWY control vaccination. The CDR3 DNA reads TGTGCCAGTAGTAAAGGGACAGCTGGGGCCAACGTCCTGACTTTC. This gives the protein CASSKGTAGANVLTF.